Below, one T cell receptor (beta chain) is given with its context. Its target is unknown. The data derive from a study of shared clonotypes between healthy human individuals. The overall study: Each donor contributed plates that comprised three CD4 naive, three CD4 memory, two CD8 naive and one CD8 memory.

Using immunoSEQ multiplex PCR, the repertoire was profiled, and TCRdb retains in-frame clones only, with some absent. The sample consists of some 1.5 million clones, around 95% of them appearing once. The CDR3 is 15 amino acids. Per germline, CDR1 KGHSH and CDR2 LQKENI. Losses at the gene ends were 3 bases for V and 6 bases for J; bases not matched to a gene: 8. In the CD4+ fraction, cells were divided into CD45RA+ naive and CD45RA-negative memory subsets. Findings of the study overall: Unshared clonotypes carried lower generation probabilities than those common to all four donors.

The receptor was isolated from a man aged 25-45 years in good health. The chain joins TRBV18 to TRBJ2-5; 9 bases are shared with TRBD1. The specimen sequenced was naive CD4+ T cells sorted from blood. Subset denoted: CD45RA+ positively selected. The CDR3 DNA reads as TGTGCCAGCTCACCGGTGGACAGGGGTCTTCAGACCCAGTACTTC. Translated: CASSPVDRGLQTQYF.